These 2 T cell receptor beta chains share one sample of origin, sequenced in a study of CD4 T cells in relation to SARS-CoV-2 and coronaviruses (dated by TCRdb to the early 2020s). CD4+ T cells from unexposed donors were collected before the COVID-19 pandemic (2011-2018). After around ten days of culture, CD4+ T cells were isolated with the EasySep CD4+ T cell isolation kit. Libraries were prepared through the immunoSEQ multiplex PCR assay. In its TCRdb copy, this immuneACCESS table keeps in-frame sequences only and misses some clones. Where compared with another copy, unresolved V genes explain less than half of these, and the others have no known cause. This sample comprises some 20,000 clones, 65% to 80% of them detected only once. The leading ten clones occupy about 15% of the sample. Which antigens these TCRs recognize remains unknown. Sequencing was carried out using CD4+ T cells from PBMCs, cultured in vitro. Source of these receptors: a human donor in good health.

The chain combines TRBV10-3 with TRBJ2-7; 9 bases match TRBD2. J gave up 5 bases and V 0 bases, and 2 bases lay outside the gene matches. CDR3 size: 14 residues. Looked up from germline, CDR1 is ENHRY and CDR2 is SYGVKD. For the CDR3, the DNA is TGTGCCATCAGTGAGTCCCTAGCGGGAAACGAGCAGTACTTC. Residues: CAISESLAGNEQYF.

The chain combines TRBV19 with TRBJ2-7; D gene unclear. Germline lookup yields CDR1 LNHDA and CDR2 SQIVND (reference sequence). CDR3 length equals 14 residues. Trimming cost V 5 bases and J 1 base, with 12 bases left between them. The CDR3 DNA reads TGTGCCAGTAGTGTTGGGCCTGTGTCCTACGAGCAGTACTTC. This gives the protein CASSVGPVSYEQYF.